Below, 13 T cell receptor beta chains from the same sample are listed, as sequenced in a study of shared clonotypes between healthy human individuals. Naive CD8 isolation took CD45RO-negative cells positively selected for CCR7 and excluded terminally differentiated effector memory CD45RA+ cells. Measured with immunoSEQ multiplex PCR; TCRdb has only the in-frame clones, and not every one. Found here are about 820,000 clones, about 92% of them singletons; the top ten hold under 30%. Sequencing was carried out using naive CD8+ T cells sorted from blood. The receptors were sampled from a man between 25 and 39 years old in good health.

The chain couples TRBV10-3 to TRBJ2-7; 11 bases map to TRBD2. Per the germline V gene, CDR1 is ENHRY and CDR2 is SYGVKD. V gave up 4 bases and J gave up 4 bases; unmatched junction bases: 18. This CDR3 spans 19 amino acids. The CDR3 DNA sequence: TGTGCCATCAGTGGGCCGACTAGCGGGACAATTCCTCCCCTTTACGAGCAGTACTTC. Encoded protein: CAISGPTSGTIPPLYEQYF.

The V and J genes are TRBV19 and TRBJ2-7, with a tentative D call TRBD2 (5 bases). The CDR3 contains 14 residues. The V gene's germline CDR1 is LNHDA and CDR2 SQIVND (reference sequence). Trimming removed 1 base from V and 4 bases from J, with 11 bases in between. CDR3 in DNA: TGTGCCAGTAGTATAGTGGAACAGCGGTACGAGCAGTACTTC. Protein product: CASSIVEQRYEQYF. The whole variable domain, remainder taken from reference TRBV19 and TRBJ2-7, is DGGITQSPKYLFRKEGQNVTLSCEQNLNHDAMYWYRQDPGQGLRLIYYSQIVNDFQKGDIAEGYSVSREKKESFPLTVTSAQKNPTAFYLCASSIVEQRYEQYFGPGTRLTVT.

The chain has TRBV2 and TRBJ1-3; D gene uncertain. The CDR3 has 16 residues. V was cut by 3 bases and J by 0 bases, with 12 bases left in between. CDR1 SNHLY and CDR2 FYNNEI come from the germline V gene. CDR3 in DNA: TGTGCCAGCAGTGAGTCAGCACCCTTCTCTGGAAACACCATATATTTT. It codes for CASSESAPFSGNTIYF. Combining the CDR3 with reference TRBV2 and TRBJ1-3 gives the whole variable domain EPEVTQTPSHQVTQMGQEVILRCVPISNHLYFYWYRQILGQKVEFLVSFYNNEISEKSEIFDDQFSVERPDGSNFTLKIRSTKLEDSAMYFCASSESAPFSGNTIYFGEGSWLTVV.

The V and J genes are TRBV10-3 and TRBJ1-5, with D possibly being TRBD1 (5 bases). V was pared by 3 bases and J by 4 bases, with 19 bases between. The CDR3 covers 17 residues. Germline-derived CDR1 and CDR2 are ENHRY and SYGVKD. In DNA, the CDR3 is TGTGCCATCAGTGATCCAATGACCGGGACTGAGAATCAGCCCCAGCATTTT. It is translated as CAISDPMTGTENQPQHF.

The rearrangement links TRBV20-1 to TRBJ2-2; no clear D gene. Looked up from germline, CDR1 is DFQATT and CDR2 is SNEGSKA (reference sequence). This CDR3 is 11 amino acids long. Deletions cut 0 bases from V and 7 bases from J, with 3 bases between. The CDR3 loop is CSAREYGELFF. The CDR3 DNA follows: TGCAGTGCTAGAGAATACGGGGAGCTGTTTTTT.

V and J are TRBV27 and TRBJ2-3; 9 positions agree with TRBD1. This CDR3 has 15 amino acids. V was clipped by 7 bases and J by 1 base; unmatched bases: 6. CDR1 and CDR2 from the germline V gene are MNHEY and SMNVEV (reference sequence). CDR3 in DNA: TGTGCCAGCACAGGGACAGGGATGGGCACAGATACGCAGTATTTT. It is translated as CASTGTGMGTDTQYF.

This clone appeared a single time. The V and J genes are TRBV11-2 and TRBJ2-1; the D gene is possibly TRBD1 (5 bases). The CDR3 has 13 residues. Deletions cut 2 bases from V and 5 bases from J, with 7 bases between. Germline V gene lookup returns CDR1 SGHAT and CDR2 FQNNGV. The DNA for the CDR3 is TGTGCCAGCAGCTTAAGGGGCCACAATGAGCAGTTCTTC. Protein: CASSLRGHNEQFF.

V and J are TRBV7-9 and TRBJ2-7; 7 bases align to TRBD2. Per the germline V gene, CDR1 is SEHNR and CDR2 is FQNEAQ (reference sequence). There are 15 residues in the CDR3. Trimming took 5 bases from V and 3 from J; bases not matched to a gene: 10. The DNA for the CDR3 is TGTGCCAGCAGCCCGTCTGCGGGAGCCATCTACGAGCAGTACTTC. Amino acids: CASSPSAGAIYEQYF.

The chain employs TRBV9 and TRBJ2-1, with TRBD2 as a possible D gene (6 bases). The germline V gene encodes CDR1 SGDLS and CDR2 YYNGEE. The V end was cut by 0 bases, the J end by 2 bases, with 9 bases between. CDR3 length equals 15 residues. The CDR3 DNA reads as TGTGCCAGCAGCGTAGGAGGGAGGACCTACAATGAGCAGTTCTTC. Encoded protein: CASSVGGRTYNEQFF. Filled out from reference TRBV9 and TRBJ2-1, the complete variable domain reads DSGVTQTPKHLITATGQRVTLRCSPRSGDLSVYWYQQSLDQGLQFLIQYYNGEERAKGNILERFSAQQFPDLHSELNLSSLELGDSALYFCASSVGGRTYNEQFFGPGTRLTVL.

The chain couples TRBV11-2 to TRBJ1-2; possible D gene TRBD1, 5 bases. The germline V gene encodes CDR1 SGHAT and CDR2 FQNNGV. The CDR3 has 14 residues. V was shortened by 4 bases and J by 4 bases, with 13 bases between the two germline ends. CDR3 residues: CASSSTQGGYGYTF. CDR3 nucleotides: TGTGCCAGCAGCTCCACCCAGGGTGGCTATGGCTACACCTTC.

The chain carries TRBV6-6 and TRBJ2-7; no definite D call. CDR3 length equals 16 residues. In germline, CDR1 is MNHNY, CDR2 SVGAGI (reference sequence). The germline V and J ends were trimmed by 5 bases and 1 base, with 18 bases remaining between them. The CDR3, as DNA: TGTGCCAGCAGTGCACGACATTTACCCCGATCCTACGAGCAGTACTTC. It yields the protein CASSARHLPRSYEQYF.

The CDR3 nucleotides are TGCAGCGTTGCCTTAGGAGTAAGTGGTGGTGAGCAGTTCTTC. Its protein is CSVALGVSGGEQFF. The chain recombines TRBV29-1 with TRBJ2-1; D uncertain. CDR1 is SQVTM and CDR2 is ANQGSEA in the germline V gene. The length of the CDR3 is 14 residues. V lost 4 bases and J 9 bases, leaving 19 bases between the germline ends.

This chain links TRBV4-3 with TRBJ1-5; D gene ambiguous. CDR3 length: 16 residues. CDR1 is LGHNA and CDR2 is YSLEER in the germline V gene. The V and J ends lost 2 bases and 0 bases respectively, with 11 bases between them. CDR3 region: CASSQTVGFSNQPQHF. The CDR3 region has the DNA TGCGCCAGCAGCCAAACCGTAGGTTTTAGCAATCAGCCCCAGCATTTT.